This T cell receptor beta chain emerged from a study of identical twins. This clonotype was seen a few times. Healthy Caucasians supplied all donations. The CDR3 has 15 amino acids. Germline CDR1 and CDR2: SNHLY and FYNNEI. With 7 bases removed from V and 7 bases from J, the gap between germline ends came to 23 bases. Addition of a universal primer site occurred through template switching, and cDNA carried unique molecular identifiers. A single record per CDR3 protein comes from TCRdb applying MiXCR to the 5' RACE reads. The table lists 350,000 to 600,000 distinct CDR3 sequences, 14% of them singletons. The sample also formed part of further work on yellow fever vaccine responses in identical twins.

Source material: CD4+ T cells sorted from blood. The TCR originated in a woman in her late teens or twenties in good health. The rearrangement links TRBV2 to TRBJ2-7; the D gene is possibly TRBD2 (6 bases). The CDR3 loop is CASTRSGTPSEEQYF. The CDR3 DNA follows: TGTGCCAGCACTAGATCCGGGACTCCGTCGGAAGAGCAGTACTTC.